The clone carrying this T cell receptor (beta chain) was seen more than once but under ten times. Its antigen is unknown. CDR3 length: 18 residues. Trimming pared 7 bases from V and 4 bases from J, leaving 29 bases between. The germline V gene encodes CDR1 MDHEN and CDR2 SYDVKM. This sample is part of a study of identical twins. Findings and limits, study-wide: Models underestimated TCR alpha sharing (out-of-frame) in monozygotic twins. In beta out-of-frame sequences, the excess sharing between twins was weaker.

TCRdb called the 5' RACE reads again in MiXCR, with one record for every CDR3 protein. Counted here are 300,000 to 400,000 distinct CDR3 sequences, 9% to 15% occurring once; the ten biggest clones make up approximately 7.5%. This sample was shared with a second study, whose subject was yellow fever vaccine responses in identical twins.

This clonotype was obtained from a woman in her late teens or twenties in good health. The sequenced sample was CD8+ T cells sorted from blood. The gene calls are TRBV28 and TRBJ2-7; a weak D match, TRBD2 (6 bases). As DNA, the CDR3 is TGTGCCAGCACCCCCCGGGGAGGTGCAGGTACTAGTGTTTACGAGCAGTACGTC. Its protein is CASTPRGGAGTSVYEQYV.